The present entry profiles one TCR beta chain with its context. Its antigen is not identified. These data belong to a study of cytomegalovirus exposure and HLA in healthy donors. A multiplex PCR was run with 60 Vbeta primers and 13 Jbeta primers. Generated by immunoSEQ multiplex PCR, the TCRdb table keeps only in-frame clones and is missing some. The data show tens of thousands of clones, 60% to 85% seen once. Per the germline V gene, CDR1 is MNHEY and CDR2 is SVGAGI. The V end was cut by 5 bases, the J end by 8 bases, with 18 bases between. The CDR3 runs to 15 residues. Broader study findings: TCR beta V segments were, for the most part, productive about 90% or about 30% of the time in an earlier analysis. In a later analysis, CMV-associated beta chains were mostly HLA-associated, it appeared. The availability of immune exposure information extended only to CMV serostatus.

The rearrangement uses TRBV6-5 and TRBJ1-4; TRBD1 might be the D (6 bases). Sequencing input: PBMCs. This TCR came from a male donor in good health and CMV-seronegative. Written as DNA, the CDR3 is TGTGCCAGCAGTCCTGGACAGAAGGTTACCGAAAAACTGTTTTTT. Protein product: CASSPGQKVTEKLFF.